One and the same sample provided the 19 T cell receptor beta chains below, sequenced in a study of cytomegalovirus exposure and HLA in healthy donors. PCR employed 60 Vbeta and 13 Jbeta primers. Assay: immunoSEQ multiplex PCR; the TCRdb copy retains only in-frame clones and omits some. Altogether 70,000 to 90,000 clones are present, over 50% being singletons, with the ten largest covering about 22%. The sequencing sample was made of PBMCs. These receptors all stem from a man aged 40-49 years in good health and CMV-seropositive.

This chain uses TRBV6-1 with TRBJ1-1; 7 bases fit TRBD1. The CDR3 has 17 amino acids. Germline trimming cut 1 base from V and 1 base from J; bases unmatched to any gene: 9. From germline, CDR1 is MNHNS and CDR2 SASEGT. CDR3 amino acids: CASSEGLRQGANTEAFF. The CDR3 DNA reads TGTGCCAGCAGTGAAGGGCTCCGACAGGGCGCGAACACTGAAGCTTTCTTT.

There are a few counts of this clone. The genes are TRBV2 and TRBJ2-2; TRBD1 aligns across 10 bases. Per the germline V gene, CDR1 is SNHLY and CDR2 is FYNNEI. The CDR3 has 15 amino acids. V lost 6 bases to trimming and J lost 5 bases; unmatched junction nucleotides: 6. The CDR3 DNA reads as TGTGCCAGCAGCCGAGGGACAGGGGTTACCGGGGAGCTGTTTTTT. Residues: CASSRGTGVTGELFF.

V is TRBV19 and J is TRBJ2-3; 8 bases match TRBD2. V lost 1 base and J lost 4; bases outside the gene matches: 1. The CDR3 length is 14 residues. Germline V gene sequence: CDR1 LNHDA, CDR2 SQIVND (reference sequence). The CDR3 spells CASSIAGGPDTQYF. The CDR3 nucleotides read TGTGCCAGTAGTATAGCGGGGGGGCCAGATACGCAGTATTTT. Filled out from reference TRBV19 and TRBJ2-3, the complete variable domain reads DGGITQSPKYLFRKEGQNVTLSCEQNLNHDAMYWYRQDPGQGLRLIYYSQIVNDFQKGDIAEGYSVSREKKESFPLTVTSAQKNPTAFYLCASSIAGGPDTQYFGPGTRLTVL.

This clone was counted between two and nine times. The chain uses TRBV18 and TRBJ1-5; D is undetermined. The CDR3 is 16 residues long. CDR1 KGHSH and CDR2 LQKENI come from the germline V gene. V was cut by 0 bases and J by 1 base, with 10 bases left in between. The chain's CDR3 is CASSPPGSLSNQPQHF. In DNA form, the CDR3 reads TGTGCCAGCTCACCACCTGGCAGTTTGAGCAATCAGCCCCAGCATTTT.

The chain couples TRBV5-4 to TRBJ2-5, with 11 bases aligning to TRBD2. V was pared by 2 bases and J by 4 bases, with 4 bases of the junction left unmatched. Germline V CDR1 and CDR2: SGHNT, YYREEE (reference sequence). The CDR3 loop spans 15 amino acids. CDR3 region: CASSFSGGVAETQYF. The CDR3 DNA reads TGTGCCAGCAGCTTTAGCGGGGGGGTTGCAGAGACCCAGTACTTC.

The CDR3 bases are TGTGCCAGCTCTGACAGGAACACTGAAGCTTTCTTT. Protein: CASSDRNTEAFF. The J gene is TRBJ1-1, the V gene TRBV2, with D perhaps TRBD1 (5 bases). V was pared by 8 bases and J by 1 base, with 8 bases between. The CDR3 spans 12 residues. Germline lookup yields CDR1 SNHLY and CDR2 FYNNEI. Full variable domain (outside the CDR3, taken from reference TRBV2 and TRBJ1-1): EPEVTQTPSHQVTQMGQEVILRCVPISNHLYFYWYRQILGQKVEFLVSFYNNEISEKSEIFDDQFSVERPDGSNFTLKIRSTKLEDSAMYFCASSDRNTEAFFGQGTRLTVV.

This clone was recorded a few times. This chain connects TRBV7-2 to TRBJ1-3; D remains unclear. This CDR3 contains 17 residues. Germline V CDR1 and CDR2: SGHTA, FQGNSA. V was pared by 5 bases and J by 0 bases, with 17 bases between. Here the CDR3 reads CASSRRLNANSGNTIYF. CDR3 DNA: TGTGCCAGCAGCCGAAGACTTAACGCGAACTCTGGAAACACCATATATTTT.

The chain employs TRBV2 and TRBJ2-7; tentative D call: TRBD1 (6 bases). V dropped 6 bases and J dropped 1 base, with 16 bases sitting between them. This CDR3 spans 15 amino acids. CDR1 SNHLY and CDR2 FYNNEI come from the germline V gene. CDR3 sequence: CASRKGPDSSYEQYF. The CDR3 DNA reads as TGTGCCAGCAGGAAGGGGCCGGACAGTTCCTACGAGCAGTACTTC. The entire variable domain, with the rest obtained from reference TRBV2 and TRBJ2-7, is as follows: EPEVTQTPSHQVTQMGQEVILRCVPISNHLYFYWYRQILGQKVEFLVSFYNNEISEKSEIFDDQFSVERPDGSNFTLKIRSTKLEDSAMYFCASRKGPDSSYEQYFGPGTRLTVT.

This clone has more than one count but fewer than ten. The J gene is TRBJ1-1, the V gene TRBV30, with unresolved D. Germline values: CDR1 GTSNPN, CDR2 SVGIG (reference sequence). The length of the CDR3 is 16 residues. V was clipped by 1 base and J by 7 bases, with 22 bases between them. The CDR3 DNA is TGTGCCTGGAGTGAATCCAACGGGTGGAGGATGATTGAAGCTTTCTTT. It is translated as CAWSESNGWRMIEAFF.

The chain recombines TRBV2 with TRBJ2-5; 7 bases are a match to TRBD1. The CDR3 loop spans 16 amino acids. J lost 0 bases, V lost 5 bases, and 9 bases had no gene match. Germline V gene data show CDR1 as SNHLY and CDR2 as FYNNEI. In DNA form, the CDR3 reads TGTGCCAGCAGTTACCGGACAGGCGCGTACCAAGAGACCCAGTACTTC. Residues: CASSYRTGAYQETQYF.

This clone has only a few counts. The CDR3 loop reads CASDSTGRNEKLFF. For the CDR3, the DNA is TGTGCCAGCGATTCGACAGGGCGAAATGAAAAACTGTTTTTT. The genes are TRBV6-1 and TRBJ1-4; 7 bases are a match to TRBD1. Germline V lookup: CDR1 MNHNS, CDR2 SASEGT. Losses at the gene ends were 8 bases for V and 5 bases for J; bases not matched to a gene: 8. The CDR3 has 14 residues.

This clone appeared a single time. The genes are TRBV5-1 and TRBJ1-2; the D gene is possibly TRBD1 (6 bases). The germline gives CDR1 SGHRS, CDR2 YFSETQ. Between the trimmed V and J ends, which lost 6 bases and 9 bases, there was a span of 12 bases. This CDR3 is built from 11 residues. The CDR3 is CASNQGISYTF. The CDR3 coding sequence is TGCGCCAGCAACCAGGGGATCAGCTACACCTTC.

This clone appeared a single time. This chain uses TRBV5-1 with TRBJ1-6; D gene uncertain. The CDR3 runs to 14 residues. V gave up 4 bases and J gave up 6 bases, with 11 bases separating them. CDR1 is SGHRS, CDR2 YFSETQ, per germline. CDR3 region: CASSLAGGNSPLHF. The CDR3 DNA is TGCGCCAGCAGCCTAGCGGGTGGTAATTCACCCCTCCACTTT.

V gene TRBV28 combines with J gene TRBJ1-6; TRBD1 agrees at 9 bases. The V segment lost 6 bases and the J segment 8 bases; nucleotides outside the gene matches: 2. The CDR3 has 13 amino acids. CDR1 and CDR2 (germline): MDHEN, SYDVKM. CDR3 coding DNA: TGTGCCAGCAGGGGACAGGGAGATTCACCCCTCCACTTT. This encodes CASRGQGDSPLHF.

In its sample, this clone was seen a few times. The chain carries TRBV12-5 and TRBJ1-1; TRBD1 agrees at 7 bases. There are 14 residues in the CDR3. V lost 9 bases to trimming and J lost 0 bases; unmatched junction nucleotides: 7. Germline-derived CDR1 and CDR2 are LGHNT and FRNRAP. CDR3 coding DNA: TGTGCTAGCCGGGAGACAGGGATGAACACTGAAGCTTTCTTT. This codes for CASRETGMNTEAFF.

The rearrangement links TRBV7-3 to TRBJ2-1; 11 bases are a match to TRBD1. CDR1 SGHTA and CDR2 FQGTGA come from the germline V gene. The CDR3 consists of 16 residues. With 4 bases clipped from V and 7 bases from J, the junction kept 9 bases outside the gene matches. This chain's CDR3 is CASSSHSGTGGNEQFF. The CDR3 bases are TGTGCCAGCAGCTCCCACTCCGGGACAGGGGGGAATGAGCAGTTCTTC.

V gene TRBV14 combines with J gene TRBJ2-7; 8 nucleotides line up with TRBD1. In germline, CDR1 is SGHDN, CDR2 FVKESK. The V gene end was trimmed by 4 bases and the J gene end by 6 bases; junction bases not matched to a gene: 8. CDR3 length: 14 amino acids. The CDR3 is CASSPGTGQSEQYF. In DNA, the CDR3 is TGTGCCAGCAGCCCCGGGACAGGTCAGTCCGAGCAGTACTTC.

The CDR3 protein is CASGGLFGNQPQHF. DNA for the CDR3: TGTGCCAGCGGAGGCCTCTTCGGCAATCAGCCCCAGCATTTT. This chain joins TRBV6-6 and TRBJ1-5, with D unresolved. Between the trimmed V and J ends, which lost 8 bases and 2 bases, there was a span of 13 bases. Germline assignment: CDR1 MNHNY and CDR2 SVGAGI (reference sequence). The CDR3 contains 14 residues.

This clone was observed a handful of times. V and J are TRBV6-4 and TRBJ1-6; the D gene is possibly TRBD1 (6 bases). Germline CDR1 reads MRHNA; CDR2 reads SNTAGT. The V and J ends lost 3 bases and 5 bases respectively, with 8 bases between them. CDR3 length: 14 amino acids. Written as DNA, the CDR3 is TGTGCCAGCAGTGATGGGGGCGATAATTCACCCCTCCACTTT. Translation gives CASSDGGDNSPLHF.